The entry below gives a single T cell receptor (beta chain) sequence along with its context. Its cognate antigen is unknown. This record comes from a study of beta chain features in type 1 diabetes. The overall study: Regarding age, gender and cell yields, patients proved similar to healthy donors.

Of the isolated RNA, all was reverse transcribed, and so the sequenced material was expressed TCRB transcripts. Naive, central memory and regulatory T cell samples produced a mean of about 3.5 million reads. Only in-frame clones appear in the TCRdb table, and some are missing; sequencing was by immunoSEQ multiplex PCR. The sample carries 130,000 or so clones, approximately 10% recorded once. Overall study findings and caveats: A potential influence of HLA type upon TCRB rearrangement remained unresolved herein. Among type 1 diabetes patients, VDJ junctions had fewer insertions and more deletions. All four CD4+ subsets from Type 1 diabetes patients carried moderately but significantly shorter TCRB CDR3s.

CDR1 SNHLY and CDR2 FYNNEI come from the germline V gene. The V gene end was trimmed by 5 bases and the J gene end by 7 bases; junction bases not matched to a gene: 10. The CDR3 loop spans 14 amino acids. The sequenced material came from central memory CD4+ T cells from blood. The TCR sequence derives from a man aged 25-45 years with type 1 diabetes. The J gene is TRBJ1-2, the V gene TRBV2, with 7 bases matching TRBD1. In DNA, the CDR3 is TGTGCCAGCAGTAATACGTACGGGGACAGTGGCTACACCTTC. Protein sequence: CASSNTYGDSGYTF. Filled out from reference TRBV2 and TRBJ1-2, the complete variable domain reads EPEVTQTPSHQVTQMGQEVILRCVPISNHLYFYWYRQILGQKVEFLVSFYNNEISEKSEIFDDQFSVERPDGSNFTLKIRSTKLEDSAMYFCASSNTYGDSGYTFGSGTRLTVV.